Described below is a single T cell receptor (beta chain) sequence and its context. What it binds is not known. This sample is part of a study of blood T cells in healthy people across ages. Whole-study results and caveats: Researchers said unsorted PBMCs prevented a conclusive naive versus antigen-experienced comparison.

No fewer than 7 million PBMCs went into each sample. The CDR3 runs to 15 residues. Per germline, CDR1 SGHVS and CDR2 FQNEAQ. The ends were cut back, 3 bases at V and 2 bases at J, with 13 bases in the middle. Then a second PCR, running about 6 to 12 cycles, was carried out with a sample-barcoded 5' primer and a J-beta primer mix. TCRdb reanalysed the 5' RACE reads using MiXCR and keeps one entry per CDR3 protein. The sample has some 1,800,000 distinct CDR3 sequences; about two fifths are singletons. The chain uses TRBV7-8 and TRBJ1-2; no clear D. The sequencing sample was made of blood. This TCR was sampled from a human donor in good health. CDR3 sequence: CASSLVSRGNYGYTF. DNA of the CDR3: TGTGCCAGCAGCTTGGTCTCTCGGGGAAACTATGGCTACACCTTC.